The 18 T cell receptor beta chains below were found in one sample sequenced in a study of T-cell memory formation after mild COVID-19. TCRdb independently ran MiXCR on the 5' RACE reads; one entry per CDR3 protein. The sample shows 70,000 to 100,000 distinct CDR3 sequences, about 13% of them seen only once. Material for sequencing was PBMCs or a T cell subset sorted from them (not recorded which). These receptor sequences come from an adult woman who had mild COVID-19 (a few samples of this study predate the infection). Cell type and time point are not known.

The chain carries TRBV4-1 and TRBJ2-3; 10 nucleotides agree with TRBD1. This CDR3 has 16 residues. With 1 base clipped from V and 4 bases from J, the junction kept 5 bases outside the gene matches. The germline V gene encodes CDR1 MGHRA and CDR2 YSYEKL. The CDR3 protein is CASSQGAGQGPDTQYF. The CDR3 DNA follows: TGCGCCAGCAGCCAAGGGGCGGGACAGGGGCCAGATACGCAGTATTTT.

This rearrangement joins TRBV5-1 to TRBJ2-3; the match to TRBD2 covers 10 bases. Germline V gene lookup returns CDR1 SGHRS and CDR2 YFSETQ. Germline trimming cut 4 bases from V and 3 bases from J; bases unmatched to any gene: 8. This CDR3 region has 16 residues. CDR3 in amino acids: CASSSLGTSVTDTQYF. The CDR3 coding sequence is TGCGCCAGCAGCAGCCTCGGGACTAGCGTAACAGATACGCAGTATTTT. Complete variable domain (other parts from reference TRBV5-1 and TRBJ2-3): KAGVTQTPRYLIKTRGQQVTLSCSPISGHRSVSWYQQTPGQGLQFLFEYFSETQRNKGNFPGRFSGRQFSNSRSEMNVSTLELGDSALYLCASSSLGTSVTDTQYFGPGTRLTVL.

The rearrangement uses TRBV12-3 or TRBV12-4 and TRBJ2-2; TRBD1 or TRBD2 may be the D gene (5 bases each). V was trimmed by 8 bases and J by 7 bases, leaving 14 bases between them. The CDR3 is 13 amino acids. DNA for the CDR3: TGTGCCAGCGGTCCTTATGGGGGCGGGGAGCTGTTTTTT. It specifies CASGPYGGGELFF.

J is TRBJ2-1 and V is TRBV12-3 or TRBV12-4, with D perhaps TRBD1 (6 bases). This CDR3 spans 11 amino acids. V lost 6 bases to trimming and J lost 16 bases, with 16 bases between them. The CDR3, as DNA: TGTGCCAGCAGCTCAGGGGTTGGAGGTTTCTTC. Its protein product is CASSSGVGGFF.

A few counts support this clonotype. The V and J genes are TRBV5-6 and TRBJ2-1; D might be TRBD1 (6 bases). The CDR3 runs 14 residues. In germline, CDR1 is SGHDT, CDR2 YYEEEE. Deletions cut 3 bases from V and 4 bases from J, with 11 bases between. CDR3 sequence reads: CASSSGAGYNEQFF. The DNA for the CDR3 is TGTGCCAGCAGCTCAGGGGCTGGTTACAATGAGCAGTTCTTC.

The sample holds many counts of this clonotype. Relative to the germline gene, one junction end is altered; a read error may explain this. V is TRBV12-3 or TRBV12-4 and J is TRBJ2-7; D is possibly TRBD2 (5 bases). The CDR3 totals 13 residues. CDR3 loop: CASSLASSYEQYF. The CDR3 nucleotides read TGTGCCAGCAGCTTAGCGAGCTCGTACGAGCAGTACTTC.

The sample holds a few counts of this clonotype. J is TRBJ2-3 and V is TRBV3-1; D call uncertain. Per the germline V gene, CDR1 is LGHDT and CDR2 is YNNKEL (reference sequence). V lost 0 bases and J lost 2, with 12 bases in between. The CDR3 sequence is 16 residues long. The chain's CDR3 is CASSQDIEEYTDTQYF. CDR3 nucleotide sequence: TGTGCCAGCAGCCAAGATATTGAGGAGTACACAGATACGCAGTATTTT.

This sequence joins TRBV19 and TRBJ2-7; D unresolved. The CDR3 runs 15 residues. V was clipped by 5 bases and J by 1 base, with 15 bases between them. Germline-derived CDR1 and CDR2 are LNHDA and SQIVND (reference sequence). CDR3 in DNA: TGTGCCAGTAGTGACCGGGTCCTAAGTTCCTACGAGCAGTACTTC. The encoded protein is CASSDRVLSSYEQYF.

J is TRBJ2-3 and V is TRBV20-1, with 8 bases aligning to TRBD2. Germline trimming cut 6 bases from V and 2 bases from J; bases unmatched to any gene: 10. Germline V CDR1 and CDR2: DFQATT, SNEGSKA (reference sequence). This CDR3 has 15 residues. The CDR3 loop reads CSANSGGLNTDTQYF. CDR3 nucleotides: TGCAGTGCAAACAGCGGGGGACTAAACACAGATACGCAGTATTTT.

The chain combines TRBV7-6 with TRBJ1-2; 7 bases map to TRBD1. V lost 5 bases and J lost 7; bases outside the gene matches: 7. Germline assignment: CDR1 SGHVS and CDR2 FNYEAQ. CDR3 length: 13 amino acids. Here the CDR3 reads CASSAQGLSGYTF. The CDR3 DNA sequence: TGTGCCAGCAGCGCACAGGGGCTTAGTGGCTACACCTTC.

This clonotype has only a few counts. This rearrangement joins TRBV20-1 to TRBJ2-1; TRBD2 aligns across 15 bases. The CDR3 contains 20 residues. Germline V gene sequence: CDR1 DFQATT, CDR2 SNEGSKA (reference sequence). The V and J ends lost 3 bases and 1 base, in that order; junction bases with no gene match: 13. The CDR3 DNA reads TGCAGTGCTAGCGATTCTCGGACTAGCGGGGGGGCGCGGTCCTACAATGAGCAGTTCTTC. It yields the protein CSASDSRTSGGARSYNEQFF.

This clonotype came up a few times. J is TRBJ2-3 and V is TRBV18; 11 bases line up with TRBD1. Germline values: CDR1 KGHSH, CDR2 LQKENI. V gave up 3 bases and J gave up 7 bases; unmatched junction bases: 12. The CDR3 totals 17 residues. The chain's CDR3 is CASSPRDRGAAFYTQYF. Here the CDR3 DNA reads TGTGCCAGCTCACCCCGGGACAGGGGGGCCGCGTTCTATACGCAGTATTTT.

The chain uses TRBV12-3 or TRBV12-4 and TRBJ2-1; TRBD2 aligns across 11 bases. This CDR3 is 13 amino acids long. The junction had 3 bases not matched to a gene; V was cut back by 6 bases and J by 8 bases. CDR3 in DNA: TGTGCCAGCAGCCGACTAGCGGGGTATGAGCAGTTCTTC. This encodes CASSRLAGYEQFF.

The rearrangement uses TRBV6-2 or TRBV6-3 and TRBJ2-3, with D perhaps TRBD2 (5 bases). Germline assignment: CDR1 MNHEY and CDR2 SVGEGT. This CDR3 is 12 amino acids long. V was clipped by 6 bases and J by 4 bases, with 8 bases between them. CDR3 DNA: TGTGCCAGCAGCCACGGGGCAGATACGCAGTATTTT. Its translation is CASSHGADTQYF.

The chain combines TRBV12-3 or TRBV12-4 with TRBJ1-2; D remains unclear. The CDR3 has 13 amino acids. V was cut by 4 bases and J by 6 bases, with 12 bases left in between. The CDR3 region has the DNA TGTGCCAGCAGTTCAGAGACGGGGAATGGCTACACCTTC. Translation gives CASSSETGNGYTF.

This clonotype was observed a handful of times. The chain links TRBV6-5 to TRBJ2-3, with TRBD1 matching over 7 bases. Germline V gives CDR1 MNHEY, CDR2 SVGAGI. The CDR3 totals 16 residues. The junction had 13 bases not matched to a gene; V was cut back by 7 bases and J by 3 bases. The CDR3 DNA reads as TGTGCCAGCATGCCGATGAGGGGGCTTTTTACAGATACGCAGTATTTT. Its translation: CASMPMRGLFTDTQYF.

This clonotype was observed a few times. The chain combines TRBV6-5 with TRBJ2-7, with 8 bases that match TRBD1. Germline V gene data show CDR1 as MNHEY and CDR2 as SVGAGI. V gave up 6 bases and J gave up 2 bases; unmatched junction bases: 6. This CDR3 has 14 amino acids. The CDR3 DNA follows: TGTGCCAGCAGCGTAGACAGGGGCACCTACGAGCAGTACTTC. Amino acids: CASSVDRGTYEQYF.

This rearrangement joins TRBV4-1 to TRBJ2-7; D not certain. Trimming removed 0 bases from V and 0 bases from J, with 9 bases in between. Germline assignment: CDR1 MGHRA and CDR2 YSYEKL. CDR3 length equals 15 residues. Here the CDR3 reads CASSQDPSSSYEQYF. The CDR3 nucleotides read TGCGCCAGCAGCCAAGATCCCAGCAGCTCCTACGAGCAGTACTTC.